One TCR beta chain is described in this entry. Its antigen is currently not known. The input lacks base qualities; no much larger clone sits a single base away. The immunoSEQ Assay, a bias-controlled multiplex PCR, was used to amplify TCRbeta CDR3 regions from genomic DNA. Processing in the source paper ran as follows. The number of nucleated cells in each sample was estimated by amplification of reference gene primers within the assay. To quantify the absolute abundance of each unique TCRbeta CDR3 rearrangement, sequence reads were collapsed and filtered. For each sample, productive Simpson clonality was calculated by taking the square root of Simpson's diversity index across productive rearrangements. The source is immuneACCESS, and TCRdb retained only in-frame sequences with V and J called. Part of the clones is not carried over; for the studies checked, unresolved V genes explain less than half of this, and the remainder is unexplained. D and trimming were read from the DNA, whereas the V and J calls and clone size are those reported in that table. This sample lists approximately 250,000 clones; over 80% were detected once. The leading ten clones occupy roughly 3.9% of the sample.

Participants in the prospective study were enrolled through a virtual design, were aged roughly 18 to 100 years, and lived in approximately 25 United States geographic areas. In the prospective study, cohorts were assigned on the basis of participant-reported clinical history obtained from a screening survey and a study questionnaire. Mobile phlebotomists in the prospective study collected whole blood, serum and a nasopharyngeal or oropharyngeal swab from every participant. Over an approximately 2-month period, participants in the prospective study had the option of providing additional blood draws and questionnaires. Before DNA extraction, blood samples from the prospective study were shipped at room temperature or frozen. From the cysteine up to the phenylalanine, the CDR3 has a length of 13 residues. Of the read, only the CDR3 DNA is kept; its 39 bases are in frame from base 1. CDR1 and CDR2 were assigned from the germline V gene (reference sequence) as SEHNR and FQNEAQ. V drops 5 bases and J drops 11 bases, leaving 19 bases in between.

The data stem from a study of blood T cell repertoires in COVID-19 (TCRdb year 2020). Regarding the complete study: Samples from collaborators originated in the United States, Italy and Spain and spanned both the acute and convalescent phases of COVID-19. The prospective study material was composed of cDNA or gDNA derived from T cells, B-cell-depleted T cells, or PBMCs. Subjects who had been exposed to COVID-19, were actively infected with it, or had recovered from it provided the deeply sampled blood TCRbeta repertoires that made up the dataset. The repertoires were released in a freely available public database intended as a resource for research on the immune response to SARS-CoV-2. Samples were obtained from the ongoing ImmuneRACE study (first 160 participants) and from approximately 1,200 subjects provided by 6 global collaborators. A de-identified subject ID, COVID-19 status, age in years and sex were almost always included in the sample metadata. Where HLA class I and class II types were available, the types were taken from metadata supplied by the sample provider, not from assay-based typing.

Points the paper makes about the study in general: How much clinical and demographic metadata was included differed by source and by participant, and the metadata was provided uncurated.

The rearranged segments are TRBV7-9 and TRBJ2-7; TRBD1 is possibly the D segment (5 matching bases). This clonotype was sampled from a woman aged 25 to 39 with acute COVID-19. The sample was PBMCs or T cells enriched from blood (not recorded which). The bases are TGTGCCAGCAGCCCCCCGGGTTTAAGGGGCGAGTACTTC. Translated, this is CASSPPGLRGEYF.